This T cell receptor (beta chain) was identified in a study of identical twins. TCRdb reprocessed the 5' RACE reads via MiXCR and lists one record per CDR3 protein. The repertoire includes over 200,000 distinct CDR3 sequences, over 5% of them detected once, and roughly 15% sits in the top ten. In its sample, this clonotype was seen many times. The same sample was also studied in work on T cells expressing NK-cell markers.

This clonotype was obtained from a woman aged 18 to 35 in good health. The sample comprised CD8+ T cells sorted from blood.

The CDR3 sequence: CASSPGGSQHF. Here the CDR3 DNA reads TGTGCCAGCAGCCCAGGGGGATCCCAGCATTTT. The V gene is TRBV7-9, the J gene TRBJ1-5; 7 bases are a match to TRBD1. The CDR3 totals 11 residues. V shed 5 bases, J shed 11 bases, and the junction held 3 bases outside the gene matches. Per germline, CDR1 SEHNR and CDR2 FQNEAQ (reference sequence).